This TCR beta chain was retrieved from a study of blood T cell repertoires in COVID-19. Across the whole study: The origin of the acute and convalescent COVID-19 samples was the United States, Italy and Spain. T cells, B-cell-depleted T cells, or PBMCs supplied cDNA or gDNA.

Germline CDR1 is SGHAT and CDR2 is FQDESV (reference sequence). V lost 5 bases, J lost 2 bases, and 15 bases lay in between. CDR3 length: 15 residues. In the original analysis: Amplification of reference gene primers provided the estimated nucleated cell counts. Profiling relied on immunoSEQ multiplex PCR, and the TCRdb table lists in-frame clones only, not all of them. That table is the source of V, J and clone size, and D and trimming were worked out from the DNA. The data show 60,000 to 90,000 clones, around 90% seen once. The V and J genes are TRBV11-1 and TRBJ1-2; perhaps TRBD1 as D (5 bases). The sequence came from a woman older than 75 with acute or convalescent COVID-19. The sequencing input was peripheral blood. The chain's CDR3 is CASSPRARGNYGYTF. DNA for the CDR3: TGTGCCAGCAGCCCCCGAGCCCGGGGGAACTATGGCTACACCTTC.